The 31 T cell receptor beta chains below all came from one sample that was sequenced in a study of blood T cell repertoires in COVID-19. Data came from immunoSEQ multiplex PCR; TCRdb stores just in-frame clones and leaves some out. The sample lists around 400,000 clones; approximately 91% were seen once. Sequencing input: PBMCs or T cells enriched from blood (not recorded which). These receptors came from a young woman who had been exposed to COVID-19.

The CDR3 coding sequence is TGTGCCAGCAGCTTAATGGTGGACAGGGGGCTCCAAGAGACCCAGTACTTC. This gives the protein CASSLMVDRGLQETQYF. This chain links TRBV7-2 with TRBJ2-5; the match to TRBD1 covers 11 bases. Germline lookup yields CDR1 SGHTA and CDR2 FQGNSA. This CDR3 spans 17 amino acids. V lost 2 bases to trimming and J lost 1 base; unmatched junction nucleotides: 6.

This chain joins TRBV4-2 and TRBJ1-5, with a weak D call TRBD1 (5 bases). The V gene lost 0 bases and the J gene lost 2 bases, with 23 bases spanning the gap. Germline V gives CDR1 LGHNA, CDR2 YNFKEQ. This CDR3 has 20 residues. The CDR3 DNA sequence: TGTGCCAGCAGCCAAGATCTGCTTCAGGGTTGGGTTACGGGCAATCAGCCCCAGCATTTT. Translation: CASSQDLLQGWVTGNQPQHF.

This clone was found once. V is TRBV30 and J is TRBJ2-3; 7 nucleotides align to TRBD1. From germline, CDR1 is GTSNPN and CDR2 SVGIG (reference sequence). Unmatched junction bases numbered 5, after V lost 6 bases and J lost 2 bases. This CDR3 spans 13 amino acids. For the CDR3, the DNA is TGTGCCTGCACTGACAGGGCCACAGATACGCAGTATTTT. This gives the protein CACTDRATDTQYF.

The V gene is TRBV7-2, the J gene TRBJ2-2; possible D gene TRBD2, 5 bases. Trimming removed 5 bases at V and 0 bases at J, with 13 bases between. From germline, CDR1 is SGHTA and CDR2 FQGNSA. The CDR3 runs 16 residues. CDR3 DNA sequence: TGTGCCAGCAGCGACCCGGGGAGAGCGAACACCGGGGAGCTGTTTTTT. Translated: CASSDPGRANTGELFF.

This chain uses TRBV10-3 with TRBJ2-5, with 7 bases that match TRBD2. The CDR3 extends over 13 amino acids. The junction had 4 bases not matched to a gene; V was cut back by 8 bases and J by 1 base. Germline CDR1 is ENHRY and CDR2 is SYGVKD. The CDR3 nucleotides are TGTGCCATCTCCGGGGGGACCCAAGAGACCCAGTACTTC. Protein: CAISGGTQETQYF.

J is TRBJ2-7 and V is TRBV28, with 8 nucleotides matching TRBD1. The germline V gene has CDR1 MDHEN and CDR2 SYDVKM. CDR3 length: 15 residues. The J segment lost 5 bases and the V segment lost 5 bases, leaving 11 bases of the junction unmatched. This CDR3 reads CASSGQGSLSNEQYF. Written as DNA, the CDR3 is TGTGCCAGCAGTGGACAGGGATCTCTGAGCAACGAGCAGTACTTC.

The V and J genes are TRBV6-5 and TRBJ2-5, with unresolved D. This CDR3 contains 16 residues. Germline CDR1 and CDR2: MNHEY and SVGAGI. V lost 0 bases and J lost 1, with 12 bases in between. CDR3 sequence: CASSYSRGRTQETQYF. CDR3 DNA: TGTGCCAGCAGTTACTCGAGAGGCAGAACCCAAGAGACCCAGTACTTC.

This chain links TRBV29-1 with TRBJ2-5; 11 nucleotides match TRBD2. The junction had 15 bases not matched to a gene; V was cut back by 5 bases and J by 4 bases. CDR3 length: 17 residues. The germline V gene has CDR1 SQVTM and CDR2 ANQGSEA. The CDR3 loop is CSVRGGLAGGEGETQYF. The CDR3 bases are TGCAGCGTTAGAGGGGGGCTAGCGGGAGGCGAGGGAGAGACCCAGTACTTC.

V and J are TRBV11-3 and TRBJ2-2; TRBD1 aligns across 8 bases. Germline V gene lookup returns CDR1 SGHNT and CDR2 YENEEA. Trimming took 4 bases from V and 1 from J; bases not matched to a gene: 5. CDR3 length: 16 amino acids. CDR3 loop: CASSSRTGRNTGELFF. CDR3 nucleotides: TGTGCCAGCAGCTCCCGGACAGGGAGGAACACCGGGGAGCTGTTTTTT. The variable domain in full, with the rest retrieved from reference TRBV11-3 and TRBJ2-2, is EAGVVQSPRYKIIEKKQPVAFWCNPISGHNTLYWYLQNLGQGPELLIRYENEEAVDDSQLPKDRFSAERLKGVDSTLKIQPAELGDSAVYLCASSSRTGRNTGELFFGEGSRLTVL.

V gene TRBV28 combines with J gene TRBJ2-3; TRBD2 aligns across 7 bases. The V gene's germline CDR1 is MDHEN and CDR2 SYDVKM. The CDR3 sequence is 15 residues long. Trimming cost V 3 bases and J 0 bases; bases outside gene matches: 3. CDR3 region: CASSFSGPSTDTQYF. The CDR3, as DNA: TGTGCCAGCAGTTTTAGCGGGCCCAGCACAGATACGCAGTATTTT.

V is TRBV14 and J is TRBJ2-1, with TRBD1 matching 8 bases. The germline CDR1 and CDR2 sequences are SGHDN and FVKESK. The CDR3 has 15 amino acids. V lost 2 bases and J lost 5; bases outside the gene matches: 5. The DNA of the CDR3 is TGTGCCAGCAGCCAAAACAGGGGGACCCACAATGAGCAGTTCTTC. This translates into CASSQNRGTHNEQFF.

The chain couples TRBV6-4 to TRBJ2-3; the match to TRBD1 covers 7 bases. In germline, CDR1 is MRHNA, CDR2 SNTAGT. The CDR3 runs to 16 residues. J was trimmed by 2 bases and V by 6 bases; bases with no gene match: 11. Here the CDR3 reads CASRLSTGSHTDTQYF. Written as DNA, the CDR3 is TGTGCCAGCAGACTATCGACAGGGTCGCACACAGATACGCAGTATTTT.

The chain is built from TRBV7-9 and TRBJ2-7, with 11 bases matching TRBD2. The CDR3 runs to 15 residues. Per the germline V gene, CDR1 is SEHNR and CDR2 is FQNEAQ (reference sequence). The trim removed 1 base at V and 5 bases at J, leaving 4 bases unmatched. The CDR3 protein is CASSLEGLAADEQYF. The DNA for the CDR3 is TGTGCCAGCAGCTTAGAGGGACTAGCGGCTGACGAGCAGTACTTC.

The genes are TRBV7-9 and TRBJ1-2; the match to TRBD1 covers 7 bases. Germline lookup yields CDR1 SEHNR and CDR2 FQNEAQ (reference sequence). This CDR3 spans 14 amino acids. V lost 1 base to trimming and J lost 6 bases; unmatched junction nucleotides: 5. The CDR3 spells CASSLVEGGNGYTF. The CDR3 bases are TGTGCCAGCAGCTTAGTAGAAGGGGGCAATGGCTACACCTTC.

V is TRBV5-8 and J is TRBJ2-1; 10 nucleotides agree with TRBD1. The CDR3 runs to 14 residues. The J segment lost 10 bases and the V segment lost 4 bases, leaving 8 bases of the junction unmatched. Germline loops: CDR1 SGHTS, CDR2 YDEGEE. This chain's CDR3 is CASSLRTGGREQFF. The CDR3 DNA follows: TGTGCCAGCAGCCTGAGGACAGGGGGGCGAGAGCAGTTCTTC.

The genes are TRBV9 and TRBJ2-2; a weak D match, TRBD2 (6 bases). The germline V and J ends were trimmed by 3 bases and 1 base, with 16 bases remaining between them. Germline lookup yields CDR1 SGDLS and CDR2 YYNGEE. This CDR3 is built from 17 residues. Here the CDR3 reads CASSGLGVSGNTGELFF. The CDR3 region has the DNA TGTGCCAGCAGCGGGCTGGGTGTTAGCGGGAACACCGGGGAGCTGTTTTTT.

The J gene is TRBJ2-2, the V gene TRBV28; weak D call: TRBD2 (5 bases). Trimming stripped 1 base from V and 2 bases from J, with 8 bases between. The CDR3 runs to 15 residues. The germline CDR1 and CDR2 sequences are MDHEN and SYDVKM. This CDR3 reads CASSLYASNTGELFF. CDR3 bases: TGTGCCAGCAGTTTATATGCTAGCAACACCGGGGAGCTGTTTTTT.

The V call is TRBV5-4, the J call TRBJ2-7; a possible D gene is TRBD2 (6 bases). The CDR3 runs to 15 residues. The germline V gene encodes CDR1 SGHNT and CDR2 YYREEE (reference sequence). V lost 0 bases, J lost 4 bases, and 14 bases lay in between. The chain's CDR3 is CASSLEASASYEQYF. The CDR3 DNA sequence: TGTGCCAGCAGCTTGGAAGCTAGCGCTTCTTACGAGCAGTACTTC.

This clone occurred once. The V call is TRBV29-1, the J call TRBJ1-6, with D perhaps TRBD1 (6 bases). CDR1 and CDR2 from the germline V gene are SQVTM and ANQGSEA. V gave up 6 bases and J gave up 6 bases, with 12 bases separating them. The CDR3 is 13 residues long. CDR3 bases: TGCAGCGTCCTACAGGGACCTAATTCACCCCTCCACTTT. Protein sequence: CSVLQGPNSPLHF. The entire variable domain, with the rest obtained from reference TRBV29-1 and TRBJ1-6, is as follows: SAVISQKPSRDICQRGTSLTIQCQVDSQVTMMFWYRQQPGQSLTLIATANQGSEATYESGFVIDKFPISRPNLTFSTLTVSNMSPEDSSIYLCSVLQGPNSPLHFGNGTRLTVT.

The rearrangement uses TRBV19 and TRBJ2-1; 13 bases match TRBD2. The J segment lost 6 bases and the V segment lost 3 bases, leaving 2 bases of the junction unmatched. Germline V CDR1 and CDR2: LNHDA, SQIVND (reference sequence). The CDR3 runs to 15 residues. The CDR3 DNA follows: TGTGCCAGTAGTATGGGACTAGCGGGGAGCAATGAGCAGTTCTTC. This encodes CASSMGLAGSNEQFF.

The gene calls are TRBV25-1 and TRBJ2-6; D gene uncertain. The CDR3 length is 16 residues. Germline CDR1 MGHDK, CDR2 SYGVNS. Between the trimmed V and J ends, which lost 4 bases and 0 bases, there was a span of 10 bases. The CDR3 loop reads CASSGFTVSGANVLTF. The CDR3 bases are TGTGCCAGCAGTGGGTTCACGGTCTCTGGGGCCAACGTCCTGACTTTC.

The chain links TRBV7-9 to TRBJ1-1; D ambiguous. Germline CDR1 reads SEHNR; CDR2 reads FQNEAQ (reference sequence). V gave up 4 bases and J gave up 8 bases, with 14 bases separating them. This CDR3 comprises 13 residues. The CDR3 DNA reads TGTGCCAGCAGCTATGAGAATTACCCGGAAGCTTTCTTT. This codes for CASSYENYPEAFF.

J is TRBJ2-1 and V is TRBV10-2; no definite D call. In germline, CDR1 is WSHSY, CDR2 SAAADI. With 0 bases removed from V and 5 bases from J, the gap between germline ends came to 8 bases. The CDR3 is made up of 14 amino acids. In DNA, the CDR3 is TGCGCCAGCAGTGAGTCGGGCTTAAACAATGAGCAGTTCTTC. Translated: CASSESGLNNEQFF.

This chain uses TRBV7-2 with TRBJ1-3; weak D call: TRBD1 (5 bases). The V end was cut by 1 base, the J end by 0 bases, with 19 bases between. Germline V CDR1 and CDR2: SGHTA, FQGNSA. CDR3 length: 19 amino acids. The CDR3 protein is CASSLVGAGPPPSGNTIYF. The CDR3 bases are TGTGCCAGCAGCTTAGTAGGGGCGGGGCCGCCGCCCTCTGGAAACACCATATATTTT.

The genes are TRBV7-9 and TRBJ1-6; no definite D call. This CDR3 spans 14 amino acids. V was shortened by 7 bases and J by 7 bases, with 14 bases between the two germline ends. From germline, CDR1 is SEHNR and CDR2 FQNEAQ (reference sequence). The CDR3 DNA follows: TGTGCCAGCACATCAGGCGGGGTCAATTCACCCCTCCACTTT. Amino acids: CASTSGGVNSPLHF. The variable domain in full, with the rest retrieved from reference TRBV7-9 and TRBJ1-6, is DTGVSQNPRHKITKRGQNVTFRCDPISEHNRLYWYRQTLGQGPEFLTYFQNEAQLEKSRLLSDRFSAERPKGSFSTLEIQRTEQGDSAMYLCASTSGGVNSPLHFGNGTRLTVT.

The genes are TRBV18 and TRBJ1-5; D is possibly TRBD1 (6 bases). Per the germline V gene, CDR1 is KGHSH and CDR2 is LQKENI. CDR3 length: 15 residues. V was clipped by 2 bases and J by 3 bases, with 11 bases between them. The CDR3 bases are TGTGCCAGCTCACCAGGTGGACAGCTCAATCAGCCCCAGCATTTT. Its translation: CASSPGGQLNQPQHF.

This clone was observed a few times. The chain couples TRBV28 to TRBJ1-2, with 7 bases identical to TRBD1. Germline CDR1 is MDHEN and CDR2 is SYDVKM. The V segment lost 6 bases and the J segment 5 bases; nucleotides outside the gene matches: 6. The CDR3 is 13 amino acids. CDR3 loop: CASRSGQSYGYTF. In DNA, the CDR3 is TGTGCCAGCAGATCGGGACAGAGTTATGGCTACACCTTC.

This clone occurred once. CDR3 in amino acids: CASSLGSGMNTEAFF. In DNA, the CDR3 is TGTGCCAGCTCACTTGGATCGGGGATGAACACTGAAGCTTTCTTT. The V and J genes are TRBV18 and TRBJ1-1; D gene uncertain. Germline CDR1 KGHSH, CDR2 LQKENI. V lost 4 bases and J 0 bases, leaving 12 bases between the germline ends. CDR3 size: 15 residues.

V usage is TRBV7-8 and J usage is TRBJ2-4; D remains ambiguous. Germline CDR1 and CDR2: SGHVS and FQNEAQ. The CDR3 loop spans 16 amino acids. With 1 base removed from V and 12 bases from J, the gap between germline ends came to 22 bases. CDR3 DNA sequence: TGTGCCAGCAGCTTAGTAGGAAGCCAGCCGGGTCTTCATCAGTACTTC. Amino acids: CASSLVGSQPGLHQYF.

The gene calls are TRBV20-1 and TRBJ1-2; D not resolved. This CDR3 has 11 residues. V lost 5 bases to trimming and J lost 8 bases, with 12 bases between them. CDR1 is DFQATT, CDR2 SNEGSKA, per germline (reference sequence). The chain's CDR3 is CSAQGGPGYTF. CDR3 in DNA: TGCAGTGCTCAAGGAGGACCGGGCTACACCTTC.

The chain employs TRBV18 and TRBJ1-6; the D gene is possibly TRBD1 (5 bases). CDR3 length: 16 residues. V dropped 0 bases and J dropped 7 bases, with 13 bases sitting between them. Germline CDR1 KGHSH, CDR2 LQKENI. This chain's CDR3 is CASSPPNQGRNSPLHF. In nucleotides, the CDR3 is TGTGCCAGCTCACCACCGAATCAGGGTCGGAATTCACCCCTCCACTTT.